Listed below are T cell receptor beta chains from one sample, sequenced in a study of regulatory T cells in long-lasting Graves disease. MiXCR, run by TCRdb on the multiplex PCR reads, gives a single entry per CDR3 protein. The sample comprises some 440,000 distinct CDR3 sequences, under 25% of which are singletons, and approximately 8% rests with the top ten. The sample consisted of peripheral blood mononuclear cells (PBMCs), taken when the disease was refractory, from a patient treated with antithyroid drugs. The origin of the receptors is a female donor with Graves disease. Both conserved end residues are part of each CDR3. The D gene is left open where the match is weak. Clone size appears in some rows only: once, few, many, or a class for an expanded clone.

V	D	J	size	length	CDR3	DNA
TRBV6-1	NA	TRBJ2-6	few	17	CASIPTETRAGANVLTF	TGTGCCAGCATCCCGACAGAAACCCGGGCTGGGGCCAACGTCCTGACTTTC
TRBV2	TRBD2	TRBJ2-7	many	13	CASRGSGDGEQYF	TGTGCCAGCAGGGGGAGCGGGGATGGCGAGCAGTACTTC
TRBV7-9	NA	TRBJ2-7	few	14	CASSLVGQTYEQYF	TGTGCCAGCAGCTTAGTCGGACAAACCTACGAGCAGTACTTC
TRBV7-2	NA	TRBJ2-7	few	14	CASSLYVSYYEQYF	TGTGCCAGCAGCTTGTACGTCTCTTACTACGAGCAGTACTTC
TRBV7-3	NA	TRBJ2-5	many	14	CASSLVEGSGTQYF	TGTGCCAGCAGCTTAGTTGAGGGATCTGGGACCCAGTACTTC
TRBV27	NA	TRBJ1-6	few	15	CASSLFAGRDSPLHF	TGTGCCAGCAGTTTATTTGCAGGGAGGGATTCACCCCTCCACTTT
TRBV20-1	NA	TRBJ1-2	NA	12	CSASGATYGYTF	TGCAGTGCTAGTGGGGCCACCTATGGCTACACCTTC
TRBV2	NA	TRBJ2-1	few	15	CASSEGSDPLNEQFF	TGTGCCAGCAGTGAAGGGAGCGACCCACTCAATGAGCAGTTCTTC
TRBV7-6	TRBD1	TRBJ2-7	many	14	CASSSRYRGHEQYF	TGTGCCAGCAGTTCAAGATACAGGGGCCACGAGCAGTACTTC
TRBV2	NA	TRBJ1-3	many	11	CASSVLNTIYF	TGTGCCAGCAGTGTTCTAAACACCATATATTTT